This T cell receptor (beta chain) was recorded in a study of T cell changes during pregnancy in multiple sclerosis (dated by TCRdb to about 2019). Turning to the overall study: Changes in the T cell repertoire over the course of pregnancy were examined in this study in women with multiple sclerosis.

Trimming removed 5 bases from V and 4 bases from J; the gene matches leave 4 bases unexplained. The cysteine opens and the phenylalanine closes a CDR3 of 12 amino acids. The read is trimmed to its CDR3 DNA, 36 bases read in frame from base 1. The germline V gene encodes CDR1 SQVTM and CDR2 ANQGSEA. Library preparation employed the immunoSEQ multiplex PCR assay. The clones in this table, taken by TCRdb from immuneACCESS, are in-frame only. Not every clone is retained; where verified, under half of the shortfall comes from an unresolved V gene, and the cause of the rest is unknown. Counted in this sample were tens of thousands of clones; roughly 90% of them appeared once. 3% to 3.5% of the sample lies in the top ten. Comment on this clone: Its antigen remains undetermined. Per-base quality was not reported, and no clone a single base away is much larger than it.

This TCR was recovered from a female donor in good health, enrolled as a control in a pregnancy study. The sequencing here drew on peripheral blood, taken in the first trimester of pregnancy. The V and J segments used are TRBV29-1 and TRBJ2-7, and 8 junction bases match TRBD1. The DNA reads TGCAGCGTTTCACAGGGGGAGTACGAGCAGTACTTC. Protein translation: CSVSQGEYEQYF.